This TCR beta chain is from a study of control samples from healthy donors and cancer patients. Germline loops: CDR1 SGDLS, CDR2 YYNGEE. With 0 bases removed from V and 3 bases from J, the gap between germline ends came to 9 bases. This CDR3 spans 14 amino acids. The data were produced by immunoSEQ multiplex PCR, yet TCRdb's version contains in-frame clones alone and is incomplete. The sample records just over 80,000 clones, roughly 93% being singletons. The sequencing input was blood. V usage is TRBV9 and J usage is TRBJ1-1; D call uncertain. This receptor was identified in a young woman in good health. The CDR3 bases are TGTGCCAGCAGCGTAGGAGCAGTGTACACTGAAGCTTTCTTT. Translated: CASSVGAVYTEAFF. The entire variable domain, with the rest obtained from reference TRBV9 and TRBJ1-1, is as follows: DSGVTQTPKHLITATGQRVTLRCSPRSGDLSVYWYQQSLDQGLQFLIQYYNGEERAKGNILERFSAQQFPDLHSELNLSSLELGDSALYFCASSVGAVYTEAFFGQGTRLTVV.